Shown below are 20 T cell receptor beta chains from a single sample sequenced in a study of blood T cell repertoires in COVID-19 (TCRdb year 2020). The library was produced with the immunoSEQ multiplex PCR assay. TCRdb provides this immuneACCESS table in a form limited to in-frame rearrangements. Some clones are lacking; in checked studies, under half of them reflect an unresolved V gene, and why the rest are absent is not known. The sample profile shows 250,000 to 350,000 clones; roughly 90% of them were found once. The top ten hold around 2.5% of the sample. Sequenced: PBMCs or T cells enriched from blood (not recorded which). These receptors originate from a man aged 55 to 70 who had recovered from COVID-19.

Comment on this clone: Different DNA sequences within this sample yield the same CDR3. The genes are TRBV29-1 and TRBJ1-2, with 11 bases matching TRBD1. CDR1 and CDR2 (germline): SQVTM, ANQGSEA. The CDR3 length is 13 residues. V lost 3 bases, J lost 4 bases, and 1 base stayed unmatched. CDR3 sequence reads: CSVDGQGAYGYTF. CDR3 nucleotide sequence: TGCAGCGTTGACGGACAGGGGGCCTATGGCTACACCTTC.

The genes are TRBV9 and TRBJ2-5; D possibly corresponds to TRBD1 (5 bases). Trimming cost V 0 bases and J 9 bases, with 15 bases left between them. Germline-derived CDR1 and CDR2 are SGDLS and YYNGEE. This CDR3 comprises 14 residues. The CDR3 DNA is TGTGCCAGCAGCGTAGCTTTGGGGCTCGGTGCCCAGTACTTC. It is translated as CASSVALGLGAQYF.

The genes are TRBV11-2 and TRBJ2-1, with D possibly TRBD1 on 6 matching bases. V was pared by 1 base and J by 8 bases, with 15 bases between. The CDR3 spans 15 residues. CDR1 is SGHAT, CDR2 FQNNGV, per germline. The CDR3 here is CASSLGYRDMDEQFF. For the CDR3, the DNA is TGTGCCAGCAGCTTAGGGTATAGGGACATGGATGAGCAGTTCTTC.

The CDR3 loop is CSVGRNTGELFF. CDR3 DNA: TGCAGCGTGGGGAGGAACACCGGGGAGCTGTTTTTT. This chain links TRBV29-1 with TRBJ2-2; weak D call: TRBD2 (5 bases). The germline V gene encodes CDR1 SQVTM and CDR2 ANQGSEA. The CDR3 loop spans 12 amino acids. V dropped 6 bases and J dropped 1 base, with 6 bases sitting between them.

The chain joins TRBV5-1 to TRBJ1-2; a weak D match, TRBD1 (6 bases). This CDR3 has 14 amino acids. Germline CDR1 reads SGHRS; CDR2 reads YFSETQ. Trimming took off 0 bases at V and 8 bases at J, with 14 bases between the two ends. This chain's CDR3 is CASSLGETGTGYTF. Written as DNA, the CDR3 is TGCGCCAGCAGCTTGGGGGAAACAGGGACCGGCTACACCTTC.

This clone was seen more than once but under ten times. The rearrangement joins TRBV12-3 or TRBV12-4 to TRBJ1-1; 9 bases align to TRBD1. CDR3 size: 13 residues. J gave up 10 bases and V 5 bases, and 8 bases lay outside the gene matches. The CDR3 sequence is CASSHRGLGGAFF. The CDR3 DNA is TGTGCCAGCAGTCACAGGGGGCTCGGGGGAGCTTTCTTT.

This clone was counted once. V usage is TRBV5-5 and J usage is TRBJ2-7, with D tentatively TRBD2 (6 bases). The CDR3 contains 18 residues. The ends were cut back, 4 bases at V and 0 bases at J, with 23 bases in the middle. CDR1 SGHKS and CDR2 YYEKEE come from the germline V gene (reference sequence). CDR3: CASSAEGWALGYSYEQYF. CDR3 coding DNA: TGTGCCAGCAGCGCGGAGGGGTGGGCGTTGGGGTACTCCTACGAGCAGTACTTC.

The rearrangement joins TRBV24-1 to TRBJ1-1; D uncertain. The CDR3 runs 21 residues. Trimming removed 6 bases at V and 3 bases at J, with 34 bases between. Looked up from germline, CDR1 is KGHDR and CDR2 is SFDVKD. The CDR3 is CATSLPVRRRHSLTQYTEAFF. In DNA form, the CDR3 reads TGTGCCACCAGTCTCCCGGTTCGAAGGCGGCATTCGCTTACGCAATACACTGAAGCTTTCTTT.

This rearrangement joins TRBV29-1 to TRBJ1-1; D is possibly TRBD1 (5 bases). Trimming cost V 4 bases and J 4 bases, with 16 bases left between them. This CDR3 is built from 14 residues. Germline CDR1 reads SQVTM; CDR2 reads ANQGSEA. As DNA, the CDR3 is TGCAGCGTTGTGGGGGGTGGGGCAGGCACTGAAGCTTTCTTT. Translation: CSVVGGGAGTEAFF.

The V and J genes are TRBV7-9 and TRBJ1-3; TRBD1 matches 8 bases. The CDR3 contains 14 residues. Per germline, CDR1 SEHNR and CDR2 FQNEAQ (reference sequence). V dropped 7 bases and J dropped 6; count of bases not matched to a gene: 8. The CDR3 is CASTYSGGENTIYF. The CDR3 DNA follows: TGTGCCAGCACCTACTCAGGGGGCGAAAACACCATATATTTT.

This chain connects TRBV19 to TRBJ1-3; D is possibly TRBD1 (5 bases). The V gene lost 6 bases and the J gene lost 0 bases, with 24 bases spanning the gap. The CDR3 is 19 residues long. Looked up from germline, CDR1 is LNHDA and CDR2 is SQIVND (reference sequence). The CDR3 DNA follows: TGTGCCAGTAGATTGCGCTGGTTACGGGGGGGAAGCTCTGGAAACACCATATATTTT. Translation gives CASRLRWLRGGSSGNTIYF.

This clone occurred a few times. J is TRBJ1-2 and V is TRBV27; 10 nucleotides match TRBD1. The V segment lost 2 bases and the J segment 7 bases; nucleotides outside the gene matches: 4. Germline CDR1 and CDR2: MNHEY and SMNVEV (reference sequence). The CDR3 sequence is 14 residues long. In DNA, the CDR3 is TGTGCCAGCAGTTTACAGACAGGGGGCTCTGGCTACACCTTC. Its protein product is CASSLQTGGSGYTF.

The rearrangement uses TRBV30 and TRBJ2-7; unclear D gene. The CDR3 is made up of 13 amino acids. Germline values: CDR1 GTSNPN, CDR2 SVGIG (reference sequence). V was shortened by 0 bases and J by 2 bases, with 8 bases between the two germline ends. The CDR3 protein is CAWSVPSAYEQYF. The CDR3 DNA sequence: TGTGCCTGGAGTGTCCCCAGCGCCTACGAGCAGTACTTC.

The CDR3: CASSSSGGKWNTIYF. The CDR3 DNA is TGTGCCAGCAGCTCCTCCGGGGGGAAGTGGAACACCATATATTTT. The J gene is TRBJ1-3, the V gene TRBV5-8; tentative D call: TRBD1 (5 bases). The CDR3 runs to 15 residues. V lost 3 bases and J 7 bases, leaving 17 bases between the germline ends. Germline V gene data show CDR1 as SGHTS and CDR2 as YDEGEE.

The chain joins TRBV27 to TRBJ2-7; 7 bases align to TRBD2. The CDR3 runs to 15 residues. Germline trimming cut 1 base from V and 3 bases from J; bases unmatched to any gene: 6. CDR1 is MNHEY, CDR2 SMNVEV, per germline (reference sequence). CDR3 bases: TGTGCCAGCAGTTTATTCGCGGGAGCGAACTACGAGCAGTACTTC. It translates to CASSLFAGANYEQYF.

The chain combines TRBV28 with TRBJ2-1; TRBD2 matches at 14 bases. Germline CDR1 MDHEN, CDR2 SYDVKM. V dropped 7 bases and J dropped 8; count of bases not matched to a gene: 7. The CDR3 consists of 15 residues. Here the CDR3 reads CASILRLAGGDEQFF. CDR3 DNA: TGTGCCAGCATCCTACGACTAGCGGGAGGGGATGAGCAGTTCTTC.

The chain recombines TRBV28 with TRBJ2-6; TRBD1 aligns across 8 bases. The CDR3 runs to 17 residues. V was pared by 4 bases and J by 0 bases, with 5 bases of the junction left unmatched. Germline V lookup: CDR1 MDHEN, CDR2 SYDVKM. The CDR3: CASSSQGGLSGANVLTF. CDR3 nucleotide sequence: TGTGCCAGCAGTTCACAGGGGGGCCTCTCTGGGGCCAACGTCCTGACTTTC.

V usage is TRBV5-1 and J usage is TRBJ2-7; 8 bases map to TRBD2. Germline assignment: CDR1 SGHRS and CDR2 YFSETQ. V lost 4 bases, J lost 2 bases, and 5 bases stayed unmatched. The CDR3 is made up of 14 amino acids. DNA of the CDR3: TGCGCCAGCAGCCAAAGCGGGGGACCCTACGAGCAGTACTTC. Protein: CASSQSGGPYEQYF.

The chain joins TRBV10-2 to TRBJ2-5; D ambiguous. V gave up 6 bases and J gave up 0 bases, with 14 bases separating them. Looked up from germline, CDR1 is WSHSY and CDR2 is SAAADI. CDR3 length: 15 amino acids. CDR3 loop: CASSVSSSDQETQYF. The CDR3 coding sequence is TGCGCCAGCAGCGTAAGCTCATCGGACCAAGAGACCCAGTACTTC.

The chain recombines TRBV29-1 with TRBJ2-2, with 7 bases aligning to TRBD2. This CDR3 has 14 amino acids. Germline V gives CDR1 SQVTM, CDR2 ANQGSEA. The V gene end was trimmed by 6 bases and the J gene end by 2 bases; junction bases not matched to a gene: 6. CDR3 in DNA: TGCAGCGTGGACACTAGCGCTAACACCGGGGAGCTGTTTTTT. Its translation: CSVDTSANTGELFF.